Shown below are 17 T cell receptor beta chains from a single sample sequenced in a study of CD4 T cell repertoires in COVID-19. Repertoires were generated with immunoSEQ multiplex PCR, while TCRdb's copy carries only in-frame clones and drops some. Among fewer than 100,000 clones listed, approximately 83% were seen once. This material consisted of CD4+ T cells from peripheral blood, taken after recovery from COVID-19. These receptors all come from a human donor who had COVID-19.

V and J are TRBV30 and TRBJ1-2, with D possibly being TRBD1 (5 bases). CDR3 length: 13 amino acids. V shed 7 bases and J shed 4 bases, with 16 bases lying between them. Germline CDR1 and CDR2: GTSNPN and SVGIG (reference sequence). For the CDR3, the DNA is TGTGCCTACCTACGACAGTCTGGCTATGGCTACACCTTC. Its protein is CAYLRQSGYGYTF.

The V gene is TRBV7-9, the J gene TRBJ2-1, with no clear D. Trimming left V 1 base short and J 6 bases short, with 16 bases between. Germline CDR1 and CDR2: SEHNR and FQNEAQ (reference sequence). The CDR3 has 16 residues. The CDR3 DNA reads as TGTGCCAGCAGCTTAGGGCTGGTCGCCATAGGCAATGAGCAGTTCTTC. Its protein product is CASSLGLVAIGNEQFF.

The V gene is TRBV7-8, the J gene TRBJ2-4; 9 nucleotides align to TRBD2. Trimming removed 1 base from V and 1 base from J; junction bases left unmatched: 2. CDR1 and CDR2 (germline): SGHVS, FQNEAQ. This CDR3 comprises 16 residues. CDR3 sequence (DNA): TGTGCCAGCAGCTTAGGACTAGCGGCCGCCAAAAACATTCAGTACTTC. Its protein product is CASSLGLAAAKNIQYF.

V is TRBV7-6 and J is TRBJ2-7; D might be TRBD2 (6 bases). The V and J ends lost 2 bases and 4 bases respectively, with 15 bases between them. The CDR3 loop spans 15 amino acids. The germline V gene encodes CDR1 SGHVS and CDR2 FNYEAQ. CDR3 sequence (DNA): TGTGCCAGCAGCTTAACCTCCGGGACTCCTTACGAGCAGTACTTC. It encodes CASSLTSGTPYEQYF.

The genes are TRBV6-5 and TRBJ2-3; D is uncertain. The CDR3 loop spans 12 amino acids. Germline loops: CDR1 MNHEY, CDR2 SVGAGI. V shed 2 bases and J shed 5 bases, with 5 bases lying between them. CDR3 amino acids: CASSYTRDTQYF. In DNA form, the CDR3 reads TGTGCCAGCAGTTACACGAGAGATACGCAGTATTTT.

This chain links TRBV6-1 with TRBJ1-3; D call uncertain. V was trimmed by 0 bases and J by 0 bases, leaving 12 bases between them. The CDR3 spans 17 residues. Germline V lookup: CDR1 MNHNS, CDR2 SASEGT. This CDR3 is CASSEAATGRSGNTIYF. CDR3 DNA: TGTGCCAGCAGTGAAGCTGCCACCGGGCGCTCTGGAAACACCATATATTTT.

The V gene is TRBV11-2, the J gene TRBJ1-5; 10 nucleotides match TRBD1. V lost 5 bases, J lost 5 bases, and 6 bases stayed unmatched. CDR3 length: 15 residues. Germline CDR1 and CDR2: SGHAT and FQNNGV. The CDR3 sequence: CASSRTGGLDQPQHF. The CDR3 nucleotides are TGTGCCAGCAGCAGGACAGGGGGGTTAGATCAGCCCCAGCATTTT. The complete variable domain, with remaining parts taken from reference TRBV11-2 and TRBJ1-5, reads EAGVAQSPRYKIIEKRQSVAFWCNPISGHATLYWYQQILGQGPKLLIQFQNNGVVDDSQLPKDRFSAERLKGVDSTLKIQPAKLEDSAVYLCASSRTGGLDQPQHFGDGTRLSIL.

V usage is TRBV11-3 and J usage is TRBJ2-3; 7 bases agree with TRBD1. Germline CDR1 is SGHNT and CDR2 is YENEEA. Germline trimming cut 6 bases from V and 5 bases from J; bases unmatched to any gene: 5. The CDR3 runs to 13 residues. In nucleotides, the CDR3 is TGTGCCAGCAGTCGACAGGGTTTAGATACGCAGTATTTT. Its translation: CASSRQGLDTQYF. Complete variable domain (other parts from reference TRBV11-3 and TRBJ2-3): EAGVVQSPRYKIIEKKQPVAFWCNPISGHNTLYWYLQNLGQGPELLIRYENEEAVDDSQLPKDRFSAERLKGVDSTLKIQPAELGDSAVYLCASSRQGLDTQYFGPGTRLTVL.

Notes on this clone: The junction departs from germline at one end; a sequencing error may be responsible. The V and J genes are TRBV6-1 and TRBJ1-6; D is perhaps TRBD1 (5 bases). Per germline, CDR1 MNHNS and CDR2 SASEGT. This CDR3 spans 13 amino acids. Here the CDR3 DNA reads TGTGCCAGCAGTGATCGGGATCTGTCGAAGGGACTCTTT. It translates to CASSDRDLSKGLF.

This rearrangement joins TRBV5-1 to TRBJ2-3; D is possibly TRBD1 or TRBD2 (6 bases each). V lost 4 bases to trimming and J lost 5 bases, with 14 bases between them. This CDR3 contains 14 residues. Germline V gives CDR1 SGHRS, CDR2 YFSETQ. CDR3 residues: CASSGGPREDTQYF. The CDR3 DNA follows: TGCGCCAGCAGCGGGGGGCCGAGGGAAGATACGCAGTATTTT. Together with reference TRBV5-1 and TRBJ2-3, the CDR3 gives the full variable domain: KAGVTQTPRYLIKTRGQQVTLSCSPISGHRSVSWYQQTPGQGLQFLFEYFSETQRNKGNFPGRFSGRQFSNSRSEMNVSTLELGDSALYLCASSGGPREDTQYFGPGTRLTVL.

This chain joins TRBV10-2 and TRBJ2-3; no reliable D call. The CDR3 runs 15 residues. Per germline, CDR1 WSHSY and CDR2 SAAADI. The V end was cut by 0 bases, the J end by 6 bases, with 13 bases between. The CDR3 reads CASSESPVAADTQYF. The CDR3 DNA reads TGCGCCAGCAGTGAGTCGCCGGTAGCTGCGGATACGCAGTATTTT.

V gene TRBV28 combines with J gene TRBJ1-1; TRBD1 agrees at 12 bases. This CDR3 region has 16 residues. The V and J ends lost 3 bases and 8 bases, in that order; junction bases with no gene match: 10. CDR1 and CDR2 (germline): MDHEN, SYDVKM. In DNA, the CDR3 is TGTGCCAGCAGTTTGGGTTCGGGACAGGGGGCAACGGAAGCTTTCTTT. This codes for CASSLGSGQGATEAFF. The whole variable domain, remainder taken from reference TRBV28 and TRBJ1-1, is DVKVTQSSRYLVKRTGEKVFLECVQDMDHENMFWYRQDPGLGLRLIYFSYDVKMKEKGDIPEGYSVSREKKERFSLILESASTNQTSMYLCASSLGSGQGATEAFFGQGTRLTVV.

The V and J genes are TRBV28 and TRBJ1-6; D possibly corresponds to TRBD1 (6 bases). The germline V gene has CDR1 MDHEN and CDR2 SYDVKM. Trimming took off 6 bases at V and 9 bases at J, with 18 bases between the two ends. The CDR3 sequence is 15 residues long. The CDR3 loop reads CASRPHRGASSPLHF. CDR3 sequence (DNA): TGTGCCAGCAGGCCCCATCGGGGGGCCAGTTCACCCCTCCACTTT.

J is TRBJ2-2 and V is TRBV11-2; D might be TRBD1 (5 bases). Per the germline V gene, CDR1 is SGHAT and CDR2 is FQNNGV. The CDR3 sequence is 14 residues long. The V end lost 1 base, the J end lost 4 bases, and 7 bases lay between the germline ends. The CDR3 spells CASSLGTFTGELFF. Written as DNA, the CDR3 is TGTGCCAGCAGCTTAGGGACATTCACCGGGGAGCTGTTTTTT.

The V and J genes are TRBV15 and TRBJ2-1, with TRBD2 matching over 10 bases. The CDR3 sequence is 16 residues long. Trimming at V came to 1 base and at J to 7 bases, leaving 7 bases not matched to a gene. Germline V lookup: CDR1 LNHNV, CDR2 YYDKDF (reference sequence). Here the CDR3 reads CATSRGGLAGVNEQFF. The CDR3 region has the DNA TGTGCCACCAGCAGAGGAGGGCTAGCGGGAGTGAATGAGCAGTTCTTC.

This clone occurred once. The gene calls are TRBV28 and TRBJ1-2; 9 bases fit TRBD1. V lost 1 base, J lost 8 bases, and 14 bases stayed unmatched. The CDR3 has 17 amino acids. Germline V gene data show CDR1 as MDHEN and CDR2 as SYDVKM. The CDR3: CASSLFRGEGTGTGYTF. The CDR3 DNA reads as TGTGCCAGCAGTTTATTTCGAGGGGAGGGGACAGGGACCGGCTACACCTTC.

This sequence joins TRBV6-5 and TRBJ1-4; D is ambiguous. The germline V and J ends were trimmed by 6 bases and 0 bases, with 5 bases remaining between them. The V gene's germline CDR1 is MNHEY and CDR2 SVGAGI. The CDR3 contains 13 residues. CDR3 protein: CASRQSTNEKLFF. CDR3 sequence (DNA): TGTGCCAGCAGACAGTCAACTAATGAAAAACTGTTTTTT.